This is a list of T cell receptor beta chains from one sample in a study of T cell repertoires in cytomegalovirus infection. TCRdb analysed the reads with MiXCR anew, one entry per CDR3 protein. The table includes about 600,000 distinct CDR3 sequences, 24% detected once. The sequencing sample was made of CD8+ T cells from PBMCs. The receptors originated from a human donor in good health (CMV status not recorded). Some clones in this sample may be carry-over from other donors' samples. The CDR3 runs from the conserved cysteine through the conserved F or W. The order of the fields is V gene, clone size, J gene, D gene, CDR3 length, CDR3 protein, CDR3 DNA. A D gene is named only where the DNA matches it firmly. Clone size is given for some rows only: seen once, a few or many times, or a class if the clone is expanded.

TRBV20-1	once	TRBJ2-5	TRBD2	15	CSARLRGGVVETQYF	TGCAGTGCTAGACTACGCGGGGGGGTCGTTGAGACCCAGTACTTC
TRBV29-1	-	TRBJ1-2	-	13	CSARDGPNYGYTF	TGCAGCGCCCGGGACGGACCTAACTATGGCTACACCTTC
TRBV10-3	many	TRBJ1-1	-	13	CAIGDAGYTEAFF	TGTGCCATCGGAGATGCAGGGTACACTGAAGCTTTCTTT
TRBV7-9	many	TRBJ1-3	TRBD1	16	CASSFTGERTGNTIYF	TGTGCCAGCAGCTTTACAGGGGAGAGGACTGGAAACACCATATATTTT
TRBV5-1	-	TRBJ2-6	-	17	CASSLYPDGSGANVLTF	TGCGCCAGCAGCTTGTATCCAGACGGATCTGGGGCCAACGTCCTGACTTTC
TRBV5-1	few	TRBJ1-2	-	11	CATQVAYGYTF	TGCGCCACCCAAGTGGCGTATGGCTACACCTTC
TRBV27	-	TRBJ2-7	TRBD1	16	CARGWDRQGEPYEQYF	TGTGCCAGAGGTTGGGATAGACAGGGGGAACCCTACGAGCAGTACTTC
TRBV14	few	TRBJ1-6	TRBD1	13	CASSQWTGLPLHF	TGTGCCAGCAGCCAGTGGACAGGGCTGCCCCTCCACTTT
TRBV6-5	-	TRBJ1-2	-	12	CASTTGSNGYTF	TGTGCCAGCACCACGGGATCGAATGGCTACACCTTC
TRBV7-8	many	TRBJ2-2	-	17	CASSLRGGAPNTGELFF	TGTGCCAGCAGCTTGAGGGGGGGGGCCCCGAACACCGGGGAGCTGTTTTTT
TRBV25-1	few	TRBJ2-5	TRBD1	16	CASSEDRPGQKETQYF	TGTGCCAGCAGTGAAGACAGGCCGGGACAGAAAGAGACCCAGTACTTC
TRBV5-1	-	TRBJ1-1	-	10	CASSSLGAFF	TGCGCCAGCAGCTCACTGGGAGCTTTCTTT
TRBV19	many	TRBJ1-5	-	16	CASSLPDERNNQPQHF	TGTGCCAGTAGTCTCCCGGACGAAAGAAACAATCAGCCCCAGCATTTT
TRBV29-1	few	TRBJ1-2	-	15	CSVVGRGSRVYGYTF	TGCAGCGTTGTCGGTCGGGGATCAAGAGTCTATGGCTACACCTTC
TRBV6-2/TRBV6-3	-	TRBJ1-1	-	13	CASGTDMNTEAFF	TGTGCCAGCGGAACAGACATGAACACTGAAGCTTTCTTT
TRBV14	-	TRBJ1-2	-	15	CASSQDRGRAGGYTF	TGTGCCAGCAGCCAAGATCGCGGGAGGGCTGGGGGCTACACCTTC
TRBV2	-	TRBJ1-1	-	11	CASRGTTEAFF	TGTGCCAGCAGGGGGACAACCGAAGCTTTCTTT
TRBV6-6	-	TRBJ2-5	-	14	CASAGGGGTGTQYF	TGTGCCAGCGCGGGTGGTGGGGGGACCGGGACCCAGTACTTC
TRBV2	-	TRBJ2-3	-	12	CARTGGMDTQYF	TGTGCCAGGACAGGCGGCATGGATACGCAGTATTTT
TRBV7-8	many	TRBJ1-1	TRBD1	15	CASSLSGQGHTEAFF	TGTGCCAGCAGCTTAAGCGGACAGGGGCACACTGAAGCTTTCTTT
TRBV4-1	-	TRBJ2-1	-	13	CASSLAENNEQFF	TGCGCCAGCAGCCTAGCGGAGAACAATGAGCAGTTCTTC
TRBV2	few	TRBJ2-7	TRBD1	14	CASIRDRGQDEQYF	TGTGCCAGCATCCGGGACAGGGGGCAAGACGAGCAGTACTTC